This T cell receptor (beta chain) comes out of a study of siplizumab effects on memory and regulatory T cells. For every sample, around 9.6 x 10^4 TCR templates were assayed. Assay used: immunoSEQ multiplex PCR; TCRdb lists only in-frame clones, some missing. The sample records 95,000 to 110,000 clones, over 90% being singletons. Concerning this clone itself: Its antigen is undetermined.

Overall study results and limits: Most proliferating CD4+ or CD8+ clones, roughly 80-96%, had no naive or memory assignment. The diversity of naive T cells seemed greater than that of memory cells, and their alloresponse contribution seemed major. Siplizumab significantly brought down the alloreactive sequences that trace back to unstimulated CD4+ memory cells.

This CDR3 region has 15 residues. The germline V gene has CDR1 SGHNT and CDR2 YYREEE (reference sequence). Between the trimmed V and J ends, which lost 4 bases and 3 bases, there was a span of 16 bases. The J gene is TRBJ2-5, the V gene TRBV5-4, with TRBD1 as a possible D gene (7 bases). The material sequenced was Tregs sorted from blood. This TCR was sampled from a human donor in good health. CDR3 protein: CASSQQGGSEETQYF. DNA for the CDR3: TGTGCCAGCAGCCAGCAGGGGGGTAGCGAAGAGACCCAGTACTTC.